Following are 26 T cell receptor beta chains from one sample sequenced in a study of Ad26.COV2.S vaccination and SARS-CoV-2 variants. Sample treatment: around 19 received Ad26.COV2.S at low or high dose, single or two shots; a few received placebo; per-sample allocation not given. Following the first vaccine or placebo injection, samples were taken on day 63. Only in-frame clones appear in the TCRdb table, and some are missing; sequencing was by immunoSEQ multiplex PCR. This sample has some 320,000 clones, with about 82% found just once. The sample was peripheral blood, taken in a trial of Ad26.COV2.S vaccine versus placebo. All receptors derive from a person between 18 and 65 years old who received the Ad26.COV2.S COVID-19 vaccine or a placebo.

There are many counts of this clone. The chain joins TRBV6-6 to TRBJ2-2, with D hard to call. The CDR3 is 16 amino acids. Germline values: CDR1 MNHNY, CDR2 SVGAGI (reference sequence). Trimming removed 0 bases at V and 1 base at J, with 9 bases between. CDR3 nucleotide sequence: TGTGCCAGCAGTTACTCGAGGTCGCAGAACACCGGGGAGCTGTTTTTT. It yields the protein CASSYSRSQNTGELFF.

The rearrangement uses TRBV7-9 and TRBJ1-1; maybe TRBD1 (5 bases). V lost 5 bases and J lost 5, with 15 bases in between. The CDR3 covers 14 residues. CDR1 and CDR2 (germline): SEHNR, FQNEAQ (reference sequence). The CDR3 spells CASSPPGSWTEAFF. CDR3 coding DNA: TGTGCCAGCAGCCCTCCAGGGAGTTGGACTGAAGCTTTCTTT.

DNA for the CDR3: TGTGCCAGCAGACGTAGCTCTGGGGCCAACGTCCTGACTTTC. It specifies CASRRSSGANVLTF. The chain combines TRBV7-2 with TRBJ2-6; D gene uncertain. Trimming pared 6 bases from V and 0 bases from J, leaving 6 bases between. The CDR3 totals 14 residues. CDR1 SGHTA and CDR2 FQGNSA come from the germline V gene.

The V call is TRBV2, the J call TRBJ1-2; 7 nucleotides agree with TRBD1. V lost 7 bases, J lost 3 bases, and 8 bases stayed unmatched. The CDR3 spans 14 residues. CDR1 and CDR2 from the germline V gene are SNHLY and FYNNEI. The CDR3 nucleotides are TGTGCCAGCACCCCCGGACAGGCTCACTATGGCTACACCTTC. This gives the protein CASTPGQAHYGYTF.

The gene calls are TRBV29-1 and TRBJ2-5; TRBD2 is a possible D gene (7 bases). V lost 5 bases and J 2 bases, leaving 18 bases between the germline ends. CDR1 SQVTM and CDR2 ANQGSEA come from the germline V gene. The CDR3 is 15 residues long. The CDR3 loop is CSVRASGGWQETQYF. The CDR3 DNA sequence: TGCAGCGTTCGGGCTTCGGGGGGCTGGCAAGAGACCCAGTACTTC. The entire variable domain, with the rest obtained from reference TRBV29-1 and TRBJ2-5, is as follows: SAVISQKPSRDICQRGTSLTIQCQVDSQVTMMFWYRQQPGQSLTLIATANQGSEATYESGFVIDKFPISRPNLTFSTLTVSNMSPEDSSIYLCSVRASGGWQETQYFGPGTRLLVL.

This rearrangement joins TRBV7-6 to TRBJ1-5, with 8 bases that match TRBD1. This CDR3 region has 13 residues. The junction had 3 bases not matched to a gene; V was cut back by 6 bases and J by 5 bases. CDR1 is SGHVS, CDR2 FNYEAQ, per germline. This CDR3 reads CASSSGGYQPQHF. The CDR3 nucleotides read TGTGCCAGCAGTTCAGGGGGCTATCAGCCCCAGCATTTT.

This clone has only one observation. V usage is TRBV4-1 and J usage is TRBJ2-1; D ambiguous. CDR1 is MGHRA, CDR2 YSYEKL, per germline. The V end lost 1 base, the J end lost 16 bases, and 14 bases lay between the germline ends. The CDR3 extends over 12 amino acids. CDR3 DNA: TGCGCCAGCAGCCAAGTTGTGCAACCAATTTTCTTC. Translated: CASSQVVQPIFF.

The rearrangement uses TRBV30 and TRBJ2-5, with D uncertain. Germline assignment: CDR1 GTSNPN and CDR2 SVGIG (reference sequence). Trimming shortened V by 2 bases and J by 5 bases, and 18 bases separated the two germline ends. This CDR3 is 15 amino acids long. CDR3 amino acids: CAWSRGARSSETQYF. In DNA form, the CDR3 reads TGTGCCTGGAGTCGCGGCGCCCGGAGCAGCGAGACCCAGTACTTC.

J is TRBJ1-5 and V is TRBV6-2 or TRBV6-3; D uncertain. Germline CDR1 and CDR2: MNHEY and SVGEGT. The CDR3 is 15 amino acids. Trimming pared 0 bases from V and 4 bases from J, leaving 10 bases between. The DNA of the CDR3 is TGTGCCAGCAGTTACTCTTGGGCAACAAATCAGCCCCAGCATTTT. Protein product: CASSYSWATNQPQHF.

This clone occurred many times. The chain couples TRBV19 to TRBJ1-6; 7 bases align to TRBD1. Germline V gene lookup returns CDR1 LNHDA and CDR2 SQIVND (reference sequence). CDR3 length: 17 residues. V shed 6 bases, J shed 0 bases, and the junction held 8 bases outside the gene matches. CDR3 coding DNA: TGTGCCAGTAGGGGACAGACTACCAGCTCCTATAATTCACCCCTCCACTTT. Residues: CASRGQTTSSYNSPLHF.

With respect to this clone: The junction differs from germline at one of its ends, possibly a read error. CDR3 nucleotides: TGTGCCTGGGACAGATCCTCCGAGCAGTACTTC. It encodes CAWDRSSEQYF. The V and J genes are TRBV30 and TRBJ2-7; tentatively, D is TRBD1 (5 bases). Germline V gene data show CDR1 as GTSNPN and CDR2 as SVGIG (reference sequence). The CDR3 is 11 residues long.

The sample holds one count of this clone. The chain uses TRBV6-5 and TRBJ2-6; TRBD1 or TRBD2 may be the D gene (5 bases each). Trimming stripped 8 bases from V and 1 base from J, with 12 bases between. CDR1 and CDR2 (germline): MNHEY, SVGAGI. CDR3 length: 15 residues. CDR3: CASSSWGSGANVLTF. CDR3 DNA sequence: TGTGCCAGCTCATCCTGGGGGTCTGGGGCCAACGTCCTGACTTTC.

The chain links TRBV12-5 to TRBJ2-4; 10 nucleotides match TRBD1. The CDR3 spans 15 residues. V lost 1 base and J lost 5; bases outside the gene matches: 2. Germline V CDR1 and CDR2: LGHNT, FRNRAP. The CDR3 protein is CASGLGQGAENIQYF. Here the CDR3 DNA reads TGTGCTAGTGGTTTGGGACAGGGGGCTGAAAACATTCAGTACTTC.

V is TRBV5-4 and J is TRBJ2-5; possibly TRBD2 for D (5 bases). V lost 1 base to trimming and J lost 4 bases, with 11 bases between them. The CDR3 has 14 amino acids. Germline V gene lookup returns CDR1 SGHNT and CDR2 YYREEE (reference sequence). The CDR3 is CASSLIGDRETQYF. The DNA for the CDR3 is TGTGCCAGCAGCTTGATCGGGGATCGAGAGACCCAGTACTTC.

The CDR3 coding sequence is TGCGCCAGCAACGGGGGATCGACAGATACGCAGTATTTT. Translating gives CASNGGSTDTQYF. V and J are TRBV5-1 and TRBJ2-3; perhaps TRBD2 as D (6 bases). V was trimmed by 6 bases and J by 3 bases, leaving 11 bases between them. Germline V gives CDR1 SGHRS, CDR2 YFSETQ. The CDR3 has 13 residues.

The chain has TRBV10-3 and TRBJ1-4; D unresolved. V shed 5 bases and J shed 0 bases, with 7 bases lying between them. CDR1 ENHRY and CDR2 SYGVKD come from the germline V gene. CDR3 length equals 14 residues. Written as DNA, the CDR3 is TGTGCCATCAGTTCCGGGACAACTAATGAAAAACTGTTTTTT. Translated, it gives CAISSGTTNEKLFF.

The DNA for the CDR3 is TGTGCCAGCAGTTTGGGGGGGGACCAAGAGACCCAGTACTTC. Translated, it gives CASSLGGDQETQYF. The rearrangement joins TRBV6-5 to TRBJ2-5, with 7 bases fitting TRBD2. This CDR3 is 14 amino acids long. The V segment lost 4 bases and the J segment 0 bases; nucleotides outside the gene matches: 2. Looked up from germline, CDR1 is MNHEY and CDR2 is SVGAGI.

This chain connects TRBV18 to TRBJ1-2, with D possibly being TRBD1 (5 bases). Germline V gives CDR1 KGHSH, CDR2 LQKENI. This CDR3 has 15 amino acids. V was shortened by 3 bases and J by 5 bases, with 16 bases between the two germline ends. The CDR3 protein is CASSPLGGRDYGYTF. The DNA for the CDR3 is TGTGCCAGCTCACCTCTTGGGGGACGGGATTATGGCTACACCTTC.

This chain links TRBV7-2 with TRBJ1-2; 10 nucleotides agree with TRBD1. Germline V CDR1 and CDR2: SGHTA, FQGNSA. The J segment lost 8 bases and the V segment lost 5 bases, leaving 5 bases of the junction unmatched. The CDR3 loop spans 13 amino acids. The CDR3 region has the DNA TGTGCCAGCAGCAACCGGACAGGGGGAGGCTACACCTTC. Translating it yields CASSNRTGGGYTF.

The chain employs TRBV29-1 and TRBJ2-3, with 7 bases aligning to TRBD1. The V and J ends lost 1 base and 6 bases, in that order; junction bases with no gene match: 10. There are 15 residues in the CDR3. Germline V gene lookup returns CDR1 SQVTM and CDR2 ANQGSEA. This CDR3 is CSVEGGTDAYDTQYF. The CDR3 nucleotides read TGCAGCGTTGAAGGGGGGACAGACGCTTACGATACGCAGTATTTT.

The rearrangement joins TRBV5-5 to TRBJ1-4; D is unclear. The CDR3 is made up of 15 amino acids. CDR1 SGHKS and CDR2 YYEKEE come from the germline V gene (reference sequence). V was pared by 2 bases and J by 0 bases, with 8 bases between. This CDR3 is CASSFDGATNEKLFF. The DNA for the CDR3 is TGTGCCAGCAGCTTTGACGGGGCAACTAATGAAAAACTGTTTTTT.

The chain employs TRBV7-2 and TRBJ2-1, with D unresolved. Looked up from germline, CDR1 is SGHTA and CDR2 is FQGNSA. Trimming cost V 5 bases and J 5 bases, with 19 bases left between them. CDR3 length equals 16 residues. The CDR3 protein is CASSLRASITHNEQFF. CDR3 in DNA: TGTGCCAGCAGCCTTCGGGCCAGCATCACCCACAATGAGCAGTTCTTC.

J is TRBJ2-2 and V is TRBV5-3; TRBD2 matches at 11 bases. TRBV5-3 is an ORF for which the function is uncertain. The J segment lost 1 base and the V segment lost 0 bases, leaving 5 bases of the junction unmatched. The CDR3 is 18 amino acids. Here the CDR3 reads CARSLAPGLAGNTGELFF. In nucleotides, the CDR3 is TGTGCCAGAAGCTTGGCTCCAGGACTAGCGGGGAACACCGGGGAGCTGTTTTTT.

The CDR3 nucleotides read TGTGCCAGCAGTTACGTTCAGGGGGGGAGAGGAGAGACCCAGTACTTC. This sequence encodes CASSYVQGGRGETQYF. The V call is TRBV6-5, the J call TRBJ2-5, with D possibly being TRBD1 or TRBD2 (7 bases each). CDR3 length equals 16 residues. Trimming took off 2 bases at V and 4 bases at J, with 17 bases between the two ends. The germline V gene encodes CDR1 MNHEY and CDR2 SVGAGI.

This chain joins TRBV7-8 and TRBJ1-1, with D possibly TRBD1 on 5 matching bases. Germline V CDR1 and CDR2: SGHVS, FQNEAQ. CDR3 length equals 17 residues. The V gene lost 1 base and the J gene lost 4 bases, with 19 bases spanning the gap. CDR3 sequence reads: CASSLETRTRRATEAFF. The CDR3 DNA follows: TGTGCCAGCAGCTTAGAAACCAGGACACGGCGGGCCACTGAAGCTTTCTTT.

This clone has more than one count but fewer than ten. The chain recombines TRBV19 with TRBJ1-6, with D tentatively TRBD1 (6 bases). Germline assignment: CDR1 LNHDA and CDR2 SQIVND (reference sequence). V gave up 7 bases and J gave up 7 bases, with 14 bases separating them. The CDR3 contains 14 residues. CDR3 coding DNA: TGTGCCAGTAAGGGGGGCAGGGAGAATTCACCCCTCCACTTT. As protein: CASKGGRENSPLHF.